This T cell receptor beta chain was sequenced during a study of T-cell reconstitution after alpha-beta-depleted transplantation in children. Library preparation (for TCRbeta) was performed with unique molecular identifiers. TCRdb fed the PCR reads into MiXCR, producing one record per CDR3 protein. The data show approximately 400,000 distinct CDR3 sequences, with around 15% seen just once and around 28% held by the top ten. Points from the study as a whole: After one year, T-cell counts and TCRbeta diversity mostly came from new T cells.

CDR1 and CDR2 (germline): MDHEN, SYDVKM. The CDR3 runs 21 residues. The V gene end was trimmed by 2 bases and the J gene end by 6 bases; junction bases not matched to a gene: 19. This clonotype was seen a handful of times. The antigen is unknown. The sequencing here drew on PBMCs, mostly from graft donor cells, taken 360 days after TCRalphabeta/CD19-depleted stem cell transplant. This rearrangement joins TRBV28 to TRBJ2-1; the match to TRBD2 covers 13 bases. This sequence was found in a boy younger than two who had a stem cell transplant for Wiskott-Aldrich syndrome, so the T cells may come from the graft donor. CDR3 DNA: TGTGCCAGCAGTTTAGGACTAGCGGGAGTAAGGGCCCCACGGGGTATCAATGAGCAGTTCTTC. It codes for CASSLGLAGVRAPRGINEQFF.